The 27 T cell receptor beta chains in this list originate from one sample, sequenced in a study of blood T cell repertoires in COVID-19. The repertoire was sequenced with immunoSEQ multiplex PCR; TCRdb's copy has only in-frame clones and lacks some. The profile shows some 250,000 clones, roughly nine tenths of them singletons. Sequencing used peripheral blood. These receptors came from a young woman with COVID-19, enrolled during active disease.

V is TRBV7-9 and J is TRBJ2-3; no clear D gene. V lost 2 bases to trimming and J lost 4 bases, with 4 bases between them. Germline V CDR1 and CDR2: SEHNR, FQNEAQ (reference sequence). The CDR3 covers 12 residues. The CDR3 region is CASSLPADTQYF. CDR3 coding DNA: TGTGCCAGCAGCTTACCCGCAGATACGCAGTATTTT. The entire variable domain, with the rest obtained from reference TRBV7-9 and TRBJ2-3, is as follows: DTGVSQNPRHKITKRGQNVTFRCDPISEHNRLYWYRQTLGQGPEFLTYFQNEAQLEKSRLLSDRFSAERPKGSFSTLEIQRTEQGDSAMYLCASSLPADTQYFGPGTRLTVL.

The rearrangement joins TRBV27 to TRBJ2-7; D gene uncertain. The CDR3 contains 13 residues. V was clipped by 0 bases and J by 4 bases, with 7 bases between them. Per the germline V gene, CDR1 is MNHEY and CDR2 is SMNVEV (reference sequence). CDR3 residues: CASSLSSRYEQYF. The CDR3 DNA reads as TGTGCCAGCAGTTTATCCAGTCGTTACGAGCAGTACTTC.

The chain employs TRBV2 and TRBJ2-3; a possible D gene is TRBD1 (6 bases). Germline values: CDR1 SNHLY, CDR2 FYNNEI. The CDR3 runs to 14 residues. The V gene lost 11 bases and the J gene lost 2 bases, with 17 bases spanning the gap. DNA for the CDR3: TGTGCCGGTCGAGAGACAGGACACACAGATACGCAGTATTTT. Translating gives CAGRETGHTDTQYF.

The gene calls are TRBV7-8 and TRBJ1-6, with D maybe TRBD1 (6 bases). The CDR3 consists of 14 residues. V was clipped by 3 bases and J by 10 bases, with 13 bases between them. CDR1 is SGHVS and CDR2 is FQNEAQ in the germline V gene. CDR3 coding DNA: TGTGCCAGCAGCTTTGGTCAGGGGTCATCACCCCTCCACTTT. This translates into CASSFGQGSSPLHF.

The CDR3 reads CASSPWTGAGELFF. The CDR3 nucleotides read TGTGCCAGCAGCCCGTGGACAGGGGCCGGGGAGCTGTTTTTT. The chain joins TRBV7-9 to TRBJ2-2; 9 bases align to TRBD1. The CDR3 contains 14 residues. The V segment lost 5 bases and the J segment 6 bases; nucleotides outside the gene matches: 4. CDR1 and CDR2 (germline): SEHNR, FQNEAQ (reference sequence).

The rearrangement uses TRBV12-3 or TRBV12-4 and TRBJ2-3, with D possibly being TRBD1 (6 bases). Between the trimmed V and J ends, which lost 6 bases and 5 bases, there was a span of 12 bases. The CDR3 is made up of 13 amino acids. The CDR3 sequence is CASRNTGLDTQYF. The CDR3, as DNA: TGTGCCAGCAGGAATACAGGGTTAGATACGCAGTATTTT.

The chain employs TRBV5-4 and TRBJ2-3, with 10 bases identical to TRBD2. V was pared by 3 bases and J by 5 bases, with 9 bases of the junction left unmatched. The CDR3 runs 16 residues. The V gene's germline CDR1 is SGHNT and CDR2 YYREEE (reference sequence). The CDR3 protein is CASSYPGTSEIDTQYF. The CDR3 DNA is TGTGCCAGCAGCTATCCAGGGACTAGCGAAATAGATACGCAGTATTTT.

The CDR3 sequence: CASRTGGAGETQYF. CDR3 in DNA: TGTGCCAGCAGGACAGGGGGCGCGGGTGAGACCCAGTACTTC. The rearrangement uses TRBV7-2 and TRBJ2-5, with 10 nucleotides matching TRBD1. J gave up 5 bases and V 6 bases, and 6 bases lay outside the gene matches. The CDR3 is 14 amino acids. The germline V gene encodes CDR1 SGHTA and CDR2 FQGNSA. The full variable domain, rest sourced from reference TRBV7-2 and TRBJ2-5, is GAGVSQSPSNKVTEKGKDVELRCDPISGHTALYWYRQSLGQGLEFLIYFQGNSAPDKSGLPSDRFSAERTGGSVSTLTIQRTQQEDSAVYLCASRTGGAGETQYFGPGTRLLVL.

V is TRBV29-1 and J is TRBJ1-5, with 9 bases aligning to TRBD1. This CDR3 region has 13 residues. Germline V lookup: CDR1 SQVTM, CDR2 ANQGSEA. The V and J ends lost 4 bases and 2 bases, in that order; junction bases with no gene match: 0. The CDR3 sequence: CSVGTGGNQPQHF. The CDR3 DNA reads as TGCAGCGTTGGGACAGGGGGCAATCAGCCCCAGCATTTT.

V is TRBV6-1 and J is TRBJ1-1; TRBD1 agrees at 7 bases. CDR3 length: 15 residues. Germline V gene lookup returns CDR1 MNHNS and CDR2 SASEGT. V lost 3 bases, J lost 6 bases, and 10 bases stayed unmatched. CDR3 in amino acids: CASSDWDSPGPEAFF. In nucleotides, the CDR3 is TGTGCCAGCAGTGATTGGGACAGCCCCGGACCTGAAGCTTTCTTT.

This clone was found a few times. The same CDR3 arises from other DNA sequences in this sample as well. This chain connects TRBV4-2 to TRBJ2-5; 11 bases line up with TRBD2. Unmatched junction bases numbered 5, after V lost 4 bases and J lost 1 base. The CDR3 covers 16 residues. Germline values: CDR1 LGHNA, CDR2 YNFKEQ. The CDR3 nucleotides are TGTGCCAGCAGCCGGGGGACTAGCGGATTCCAAGAGACCCAGTACTTC. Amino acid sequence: CASSRGTSGFQETQYF.

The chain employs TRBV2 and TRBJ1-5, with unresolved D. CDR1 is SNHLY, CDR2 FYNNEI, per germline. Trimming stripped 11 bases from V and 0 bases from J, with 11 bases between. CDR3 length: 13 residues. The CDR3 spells CAGRRDSNQPQHF. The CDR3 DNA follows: TGTGCCGGGAGGAGAGATAGCAATCAGCCCCAGCATTTT.

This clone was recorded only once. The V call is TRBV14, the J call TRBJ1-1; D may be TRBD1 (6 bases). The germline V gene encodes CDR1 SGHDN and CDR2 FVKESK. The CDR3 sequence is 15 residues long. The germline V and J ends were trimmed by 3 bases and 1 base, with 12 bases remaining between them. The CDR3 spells CASSQRTARNTEAFF. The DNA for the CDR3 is TGTGCCAGCAGCCAGAGGACAGCCCGGAACACTGAAGCTTTCTTT.

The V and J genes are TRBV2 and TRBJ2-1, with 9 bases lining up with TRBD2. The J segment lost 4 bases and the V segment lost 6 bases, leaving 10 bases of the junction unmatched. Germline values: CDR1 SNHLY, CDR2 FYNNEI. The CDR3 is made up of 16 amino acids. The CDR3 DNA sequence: TGTGCCAGCAGGGGGACAGCGGGGGGTCCTTACAATGAGCAGTTCTTC. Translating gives CASRGTAGGPYNEQFF.

CDR3 in amino acids: CASSDLSTGVAFF. The CDR3 DNA is TGTGCCAGCAGCGACTTATCGACAGGGGTAGCTTTCTTT. V usage is TRBV9 and J usage is TRBJ1-1; TRBD1 matches 8 bases. This CDR3 spans 13 amino acids. CDR1 is SGDLS and CDR2 is YYNGEE in the germline V gene. J was trimmed by 10 bases and V by 3 bases; bases with no gene match: 8. Full variable domain (rest looked up from reference TRBV9 and TRBJ1-1): DSGVTQTPKHLITATGQRVTLRCSPRSGDLSVYWYQQSLDQGLQFLIQYYNGEERAKGNILERFSAQQFPDLHSELNLSSLELGDSALYFCASSDLSTGVAFFGQGTRLTVV.

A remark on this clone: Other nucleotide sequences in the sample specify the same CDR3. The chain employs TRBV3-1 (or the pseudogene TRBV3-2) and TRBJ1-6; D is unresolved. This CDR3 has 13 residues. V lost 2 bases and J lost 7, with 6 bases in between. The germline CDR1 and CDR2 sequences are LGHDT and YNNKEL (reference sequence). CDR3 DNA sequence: TGTGCCAGCAGCCAACGCAGGAATTCACCCCTCCACTTT. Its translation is CASSQRRNSPLHF.

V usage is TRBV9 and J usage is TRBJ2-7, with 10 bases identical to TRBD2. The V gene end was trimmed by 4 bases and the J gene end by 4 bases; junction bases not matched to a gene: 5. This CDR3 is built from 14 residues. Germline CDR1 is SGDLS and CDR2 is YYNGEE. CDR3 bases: TGTGCCAGCAGCCTAGAAGCGGGGGGGTACGAGCAGTACTTC. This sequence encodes CASSLEAGGYEQYF.

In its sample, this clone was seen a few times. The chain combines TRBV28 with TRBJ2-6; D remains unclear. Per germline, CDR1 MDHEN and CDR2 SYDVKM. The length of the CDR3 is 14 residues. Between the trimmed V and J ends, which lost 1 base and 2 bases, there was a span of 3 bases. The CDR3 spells CASSLLTGANVLTF. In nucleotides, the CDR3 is TGTGCCAGCAGTTTATTAACTGGGGCCAACGTCCTGACTTTC.

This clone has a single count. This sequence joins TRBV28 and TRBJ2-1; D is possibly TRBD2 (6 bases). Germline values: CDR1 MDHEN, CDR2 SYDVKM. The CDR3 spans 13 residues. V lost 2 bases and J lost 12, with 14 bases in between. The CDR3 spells CASSLISPSAQFF. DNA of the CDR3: TGTGCCAGCAGTTTAATCTCGCCTAGCGCGCAGTTCTTC. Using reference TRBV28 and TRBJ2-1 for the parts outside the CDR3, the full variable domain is DVKVTQSSRYLVKRTGEKVFLECVQDMDHENMFWYRQDPGLGLRLIYFSYDVKMKEKGDIPEGYSVSREKKERFSLILESASTNQTSMYLCASSLISPSAQFFGPGTRLTVL.

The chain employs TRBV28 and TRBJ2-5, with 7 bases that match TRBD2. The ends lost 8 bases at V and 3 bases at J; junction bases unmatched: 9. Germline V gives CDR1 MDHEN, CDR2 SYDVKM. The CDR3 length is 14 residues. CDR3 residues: CASQIGAGEETQYF. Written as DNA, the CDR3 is TGTGCCAGCCAGATCGGGGCGGGGGAAGAGACCCAGTACTTC.

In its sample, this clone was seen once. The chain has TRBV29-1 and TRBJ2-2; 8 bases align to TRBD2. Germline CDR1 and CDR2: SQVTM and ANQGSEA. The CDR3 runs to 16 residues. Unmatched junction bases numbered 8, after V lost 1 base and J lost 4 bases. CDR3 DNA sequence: TGCAGCGTTGAAGTTGCGAGCGGGGGATTCACCGGGGAGCTGTTTTTT. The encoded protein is CSVEVASGGFTGELFF.

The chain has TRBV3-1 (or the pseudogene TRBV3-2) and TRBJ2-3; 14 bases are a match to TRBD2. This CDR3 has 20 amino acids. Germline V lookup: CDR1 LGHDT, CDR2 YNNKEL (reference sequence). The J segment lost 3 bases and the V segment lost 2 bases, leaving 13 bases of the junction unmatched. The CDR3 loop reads CASSQPGTSGGLAGTDTQYF. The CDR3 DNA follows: TGTGCCAGCAGCCAACCCGGGACTAGCGGGGGCCTTGCTGGGACAGATACGCAGTATTTT.

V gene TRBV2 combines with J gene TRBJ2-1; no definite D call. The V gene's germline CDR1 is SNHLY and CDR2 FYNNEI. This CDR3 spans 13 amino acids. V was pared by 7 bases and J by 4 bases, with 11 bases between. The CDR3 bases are TGTGCCAGCACCCCGGTCCCATACAATGAGCAGTTCTTC. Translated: CASTPVPYNEQFF.

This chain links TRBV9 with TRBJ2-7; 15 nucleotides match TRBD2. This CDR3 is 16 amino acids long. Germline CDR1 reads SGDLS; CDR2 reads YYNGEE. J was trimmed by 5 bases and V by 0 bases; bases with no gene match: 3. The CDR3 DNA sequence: TGTGCCAGCAGCGTAGTTGGACTAGCGGGGGGGAACGAGCAGTACTTC. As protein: CASSVVGLAGGNEQYF.

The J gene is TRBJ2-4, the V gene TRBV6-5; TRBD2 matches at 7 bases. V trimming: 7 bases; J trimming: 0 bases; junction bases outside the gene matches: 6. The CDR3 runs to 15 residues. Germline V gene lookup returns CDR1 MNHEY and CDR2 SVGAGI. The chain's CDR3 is CASTGGALAKNIQYF. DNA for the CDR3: TGTGCCAGCACGGGGGGAGCTCTAGCCAAAAACATTCAGTACTTC.

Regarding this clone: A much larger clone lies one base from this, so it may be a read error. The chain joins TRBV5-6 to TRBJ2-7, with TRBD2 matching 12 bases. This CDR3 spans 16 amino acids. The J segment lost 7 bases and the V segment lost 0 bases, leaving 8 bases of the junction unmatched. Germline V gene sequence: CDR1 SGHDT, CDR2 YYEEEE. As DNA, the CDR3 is TGTGCCAGCAGCTTGGAGGCTAGCGGGGGGGCAAGGGAGCAGTACTTC. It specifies CASSLEASGGAREQYF.

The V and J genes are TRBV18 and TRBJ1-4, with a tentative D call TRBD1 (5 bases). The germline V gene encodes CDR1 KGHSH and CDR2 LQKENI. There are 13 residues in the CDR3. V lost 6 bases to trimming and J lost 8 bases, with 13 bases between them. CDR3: CASSSPHREKLFF. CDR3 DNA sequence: TGTGCCAGCTCTTCCCCCCACAGGGAAAAACTGTTTTTT.